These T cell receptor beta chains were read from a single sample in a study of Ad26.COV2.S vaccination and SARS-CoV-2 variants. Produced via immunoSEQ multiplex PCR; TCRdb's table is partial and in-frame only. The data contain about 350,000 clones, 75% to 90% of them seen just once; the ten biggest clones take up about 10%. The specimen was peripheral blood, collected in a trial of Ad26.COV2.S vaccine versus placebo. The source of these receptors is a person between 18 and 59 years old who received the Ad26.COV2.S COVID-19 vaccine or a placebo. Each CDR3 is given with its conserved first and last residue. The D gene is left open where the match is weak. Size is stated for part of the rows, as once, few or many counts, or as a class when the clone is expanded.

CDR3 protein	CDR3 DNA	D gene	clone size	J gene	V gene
CAISQGLDEAFF	TGTGCCATATCACAGGGGCTCGATGAAGCTTTCTTT	TRBD1	-	TRBJ1-1	TRBV10-3
CASSYDRSNSPLHF	TGTGCCAGCAGTTACGACAGGTCGAATTCACCCCTCCACTTT	-	-	TRBJ1-6	TRBV25-1
CASSLEGGSPLHF	TGCGCCAGCAGCCTAGAGGGAGGCTCACCCCTCCACTTT	-	once	TRBJ1-6	TRBV4-3
CASSKMNTEAFF	TGTGCCAGCAGCAAAATGAACACTGAAGCTTTCTTT	-	-	TRBJ1-1	TRBV7-2
CASNLLQGNTEAFF	TGTGCCAGCAACCTACTTCAGGGAAACACTGAAGCTTTCTTT	-	-	TRBJ1-1	TRBV6-5
CASSLWTSSDEQFF	TGTGCCAGCAGTTTATGGACTAGTTCGGATGAGCAGTTCTTC	TRBD2	-	TRBJ2-1	TRBV27
CASSLLDKGKGGYTF	TGTGCCAGCAGTTTATTGGACAAGGGGAAGGGAGGCTACACCTTC	-	once	TRBJ1-2	TRBV28
CASSTTGGVEKLFF	TGTGCCAGTAGTACTACAGGGGGCGTTGAAAAACTGTTTTTT	TRBD1	-	TRBJ1-4	TRBV19
CASSLDRGGYGYTF	TGTGCCAGCAGTTTAGACCGAGGGGGGTATGGCTACACCTTC	-	once	TRBJ1-2	TRBV27
CASSYALGDSYGYTF	TGTGCCAGCAGTTACGCCCTGGGGGACAGCTATGGCTACACCTTC	TRBD1	-	TRBJ1-2	TRBV6-5
CASSPKQGYNSPLHF	TGTGCCAGCTCACCGAAACAAGGTTATAATTCACCCCTCCACTTT	-	-	TRBJ1-6	TRBV18
CASSLVSADTEAFF	TGTGCCAGCAGCTTAGTTTCGGCTGACACTGAAGCTTTCTTT	-	few	TRBJ1-1	TRBV7-2
CASSQEVLYHGTDTQYF	TGTGCCAGCAGCCAGGAGGTGCTGTATCATGGCACAGATACGCAGTATTTT	-	-	TRBJ2-3	TRBV4-2
CASSARQTDTQYF	TGTGCCAGCAGCGCCCGTCAAACAGATACGCAGTATTTT	-	-	TRBJ2-3	TRBV7-2
CASRPRGLSGNTIYF	TGTGCCAGCAGACCCAGGGGGCTCTCTGGAAACACCATATATTTT	TRBD1	-	TRBJ1-3	TRBV5-6
CASSQGLGVMNTEAFF	TGCGCCAGCAGCCAAGGACTCGGGGTCATGAACACTGAAGCTTTCTTT	-	-	TRBJ1-1	TRBV4-3
CASSIGGGQGNTIYF	TGTGCCAGTAGTATTGGCGGGGGGCAAGGAAACACCATATATTTT	-	-	TRBJ1-3	TRBV19
CASSFSSGGGDQFF	TGTGCCAGCAGCTTCTCTAGCGGGGGAGGGGATCAGTTCTTC	TRBD2	-	TRBJ2-1	TRBV5-4